This T cell receptor beta chain was recovered during a study of T cells after yellow fever vaccination. V was shortened by 7 bases and J by 0 bases, with 17 bases between the two germline ends. This CDR3 comprises 16 residues. A single record per CDR3 protein comes from TCRdb applying MiXCR to the 5' RACE reads. The repertoire holds 250,000 to 400,000 distinct CDR3 sequences, around 4.5% seen once, with approximately 19% in the top ten. Remarks on this clonotype: No antigen is known for it.

Study results and caveats: Boosting was followed by the reappearance of most primary-vaccination clones (just under 98% CD4, about 90% CD8). Though weaker, the secondary response peaked faster, on day 5 versus 15.

Sequenced material: PBMCs, taken 15 days after the yellow fever booster vaccination. The receptor was isolated from a man between 18 and 35 years old who received the YFV17D yellow fever vaccine. The rearrangement joins TRBV23-1 to TRBJ2-3; D is unresolved. TRBV23-1 carries the ORF label, with uncertain function. DNA for the CDR3: TGCGCCAGCATCCGAGGACGCCATCTAAGCACAGATACGCAGTATTTT. This codes for CASIRGRHLSTDTQYF.